Listed here are 8 T cell receptor beta chains from one sample, sequenced in a study of cytomegalovirus exposure and HLA in healthy donors. Amplification used 60 Vbeta primers and 13 Jbeta primers. Profiled with immunoSEQ multiplex PCR; TCRdb holds only in-frame clones, not every one. The sample yields 140,000 to 150,000 clones, about 84% seen once. Sequences were obtained from PBMCs. These receptors originate from a young woman in good health and CMV-seropositive.

The chain has TRBV6-1 and TRBJ1-4; unclear D gene. The germline gives CDR1 MNHNS, CDR2 SASEGT. The V end was cut by 3 bases, the J end by 1 base, with 6 bases between. The CDR3 covers 14 residues. The CDR3 DNA reads as TGTGCCAGCAGTGATTGGCAAACTAATGAAAAACTGTTTTTT. It specifies CASSDWQTNEKLFF.

The chain employs TRBV7-9 and TRBJ2-7; TRBD1 agrees at 10 bases. From germline, CDR1 is SEHNR and CDR2 FQNEAQ (reference sequence). This CDR3 is 15 amino acids long. J gave up 2 bases and V 1 base, and 2 bases lay outside the gene matches. CDR3 sequence: CASSLGDRGAYEQYF. CDR3 nucleotides: TGTGCCAGCAGCTTAGGGGACAGGGGTGCCTACGAGCAGTACTTC.

Turning to this clone: It may be a read error: a sequence one base away is much more abundant. The chain combines TRBV28 with TRBJ2-3, with TRBD2 matching 8 bases. Looked up from germline, CDR1 is MDHEN and CDR2 is SYDVKM. J lost 2 bases, V lost 5 bases, and 3 bases had no gene match. The CDR3 loop spans 14 amino acids. The CDR3 nucleotides are TGTGCCAGCAGTGTCGGGGGGGCCACAGATACGCAGTATTTT. Translated, it gives CASSVGGATDTQYF.

This clone was detected a few times. The rearrangement uses TRBV10-3 and TRBJ1-5, with a weak D call TRBD1 (6 bases). Germline CDR1 reads ENHRY; CDR2 reads SYGVKD. The V and J ends lost 7 bases and 10 bases respectively, with 20 bases between them. The CDR3 covers 14 residues. As DNA, the CDR3 is TGTGCCATCAAACCGGGACATGACGTTGGTCCCCAGCATTTT. Translated, it gives CAIKPGHDVGPQHF.

The J gene is TRBJ2-7, the V gene TRBV29-1, with a weak D call TRBD2 (6 bases). There are 12 residues in the CDR3. Germline assignment: CDR1 SQVTM and CDR2 ANQGSEA. V gave up 4 bases and J gave up 3 bases, with 10 bases separating them. CDR3 bases: TGCAGCGTTGGTGGGGGGATCTACGAGCAGTACTTC. Residues: CSVGGGIYEQYF.

The chain carries TRBV7-6 and TRBJ1-1; 7 nucleotides align to TRBD1. The CDR3 extends over 14 amino acids. Trimming cost V 1 base and J 2 bases; bases outside gene matches: 1. CDR1 SGHVS and CDR2 FNYEAQ come from the germline V gene. The DNA of the CDR3 is TGTGCCAGCAGCTTAGACAGGGGCAACACTGAAGCTTTCTTT. Amino acids: CASSLDRGNTEAFF.

About this clone: Germline is not matched at one junction end, which may reflect a read error. The rearrangement links TRBV11-2 to TRBJ1-2; D perhaps matches TRBD1 (5 bases). The germline V gene has CDR1 SGHAT and CDR2 FQNNGV. The CDR3 contains 17 residues. CDR3 residues: CASSLVDPKEGNYGYTF. The DNA for the CDR3 is TGTGCCAGCAGTTTAGTGGACCCCAAGGAGGGGAACTATGGCTACACCTTC.

The J gene is TRBJ1-1, the V gene TRBV7-9; 7 bases agree with TRBD1. The junction had 10 bases not matched to a gene; V was cut back by 5 bases and J by 4 bases. Germline-derived CDR1 and CDR2 are SEHNR and FQNEAQ (reference sequence). The CDR3 has 15 residues. The CDR3 DNA reads as TGTGCCAGCAGCGAGGGGGCACGGGGGGGCACTGAAGCTTTCTTT. This gives the protein CASSEGARGGTEAFF. The variable domain in full, completed from reference TRBV7-9 and TRBJ1-1, reads DTGVSQNPRHKITKRGQNVTFRCDPISEHNRLYWYRQTLGQGPEFLTYFQNEAQLEKSRLLSDRFSAERPKGSFSTLEIQRTEQGDSAMYLCASSEGARGGTEAFFGQGTRLTVV.